The present T cell receptor beta chain was sequenced within a study of T cell repertoires in cytomegalovirus infection. Regarding the study as a whole: HLA-C-restricted CMV-specific TCR beta clonotypes were dominant in the ex vivo response.

As regards this clonotype: Its specificity is unknown. A much more abundant neighbour one base away suggests this may be a read error.

MiXCR, run by TCRdb on the reads, gives a single entry per CDR3 protein. The sample has fewer than 350,000 distinct CDR3 sequences, about 27% seen once. This CDR3 contains 15 residues. Germline assignment: CDR1 SNHLY and CDR2 FYNNEI. The source of this sequence is a human donor in good health (CMV status not recorded). Some clones in this sample may be carry-over from other donors' samples. The material sequenced was cultured PBMCs, taken from culture after CMV antigen stimulation. The chain links TRBV2 to TRBJ2-6; no clear D gene. The CDR3 DNA reads TGTGCCAGCAGTGAAGGGACGTCAAGGGCCAACGTCCAGACTTTC. Its protein product is CASSEGTSRANVQTF. The full variable domain, with the rest looked up from reference TRBV2 and TRBJ2-6, is EPEVTQTPSHQVTQMGQEVILRCVPISNHLYFYWYRQILGQKVEFLVSFYNNEISEKSEIFDDQFSVERPDGSNFTLKIRSTKLEDSAMYFCASSEGTSRANVQTFGAGSRLTVL.